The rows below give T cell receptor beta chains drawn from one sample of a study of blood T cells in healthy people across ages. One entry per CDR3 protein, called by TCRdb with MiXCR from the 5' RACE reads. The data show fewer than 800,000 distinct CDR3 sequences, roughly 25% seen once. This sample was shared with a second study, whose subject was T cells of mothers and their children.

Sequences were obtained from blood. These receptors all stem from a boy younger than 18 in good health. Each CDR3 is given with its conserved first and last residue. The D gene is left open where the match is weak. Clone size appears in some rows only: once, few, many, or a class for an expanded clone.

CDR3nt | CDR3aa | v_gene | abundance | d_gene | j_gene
TGTGCCAGCAGCTTGGCGGACCGAAAGAACACTGAAGCTTTCTTT | CASSLADRKNTEAFF | TRBV12-3/TRBV12-4 | . | . | TRBJ1-1
TGCAGCTATACTAACACCGGGGAGCTGTTTTTT | CSYTNTGELFF | TRBV29-1 | . | . | TRBJ2-2
TGCGCCAGCAGTTTAAAGGTGTCAGCCCCACAAGAGACCCAGTACTTC | CASSLKVSAPQETQYF | TRBV12-3/TRBV12-4 | . | . | TRBJ2-5
TGTGCCAGCAGTTACTCCTCCTGGGACGCCTTCTACGAGCAGTACTTC | CASSYSSWDAFYEQYF | TRBV6-2/TRBV6-3 | . | . | TRBJ2-7
TGTGCCATCAGGACCGTAACCGGGACCGAGAGCTCTGGGGCCAACGTCCTGACTTTC | CAIRTVTGTESSGANVLTF | TRBV10-3 | few | . | TRBJ2-6
TGTGCCGGCGAGGGGGGAGGGTTAGGAGATACGCAGTATTTT | CAGEGGGLGDTQYF | TRBV6-1 | few | . | TRBJ2-3
TGCAGTGCTAGACTGGGGTACTACGAGCAGTACTTC | CSARLGYYEQYF | TRBV20-1 | few | . | TRBJ2-7
TGTGCCAGCTCAGGGAAGGGCCAAGAGACCCAGTACTTC | CASSGKGQETQYF | TRBV7-2 | . | . | TRBJ2-5
TGTGCCAGCAGTCGTGCATACCAAGAGACCCAGTACTTC | CASSRAYQETQYF | TRBV6-5 | . | . | TRBJ2-5
TGTGCCAGCAGTGAAAGTAGGGGGCTCACTTACGAGCAGTACTTC | CASSESRGLTYEQYF | TRBV2 | . | TRBD1 | TRBJ2-7
TGTGCCAGCAGCGGACGCTTAGAGACCCAGTACTTC | CASSGRLETQYF | TRBV28 | many | . | TRBJ2-5
TGCAGTGCTAGACTTCCGGACAGGGTATACTACAATGAGCAGTTCTTC | CSARLPDRVYYNEQFF | TRBV20-1 | few | TRBD1 | TRBJ2-1
TGCAGTGCGGGTACAGGGGTGAGGGAGGAAAAACTGTTTTTT | CSAGTGVREEKLFF | TRBV20-1 | few | TRBD1 | TRBJ1-4
TGTGCCAGCACCACGGGGGGACAGCCCCAGCATTTT | CASTTGGQPQHF | TRBV6-5 | . | . | TRBJ1-5
TGTGCCAGCAGTTTAGACCCCTACGAGCAGTACTTC | CASSLDPYEQYF | TRBV11-2 | many | . | TRBJ2-7
TGTGCCAGCAGCTTAGTACGGGACGGGGACTTAGGAACCCTCCACTTT | CASSLVRDGDLGTLHF | TRBV7-9 | . | . | TRBJ1-6
TGTGCCAGCACCAGTAGCGGGAGTGGGAACACCGGGGAGCTGTTTTTT | CASTSSGSGNTGELFF | TRBV12-3/TRBV12-4 | . | TRBD2 | TRBJ2-2
TGCAGCGTGCGCGGGGTACTCACAGATACGCAGTATTTT | CSVRGVLTDTQYF | TRBV29-1 | few | . | TRBJ2-3
TGCAGCGTAGTTACAGTGACCTCTGGAAACACCATATATTTT | CSVVTVTSGNTIYF | TRBV29-1 | . | . | TRBJ1-3
TGCGCCAGCAGGGCCAGGACGCCTCCCTACGAGCAGTACTTC | CASRARTPPYEQYF | TRBV5-1 | . | . | TRBJ2-7
TGCAGCGTTGCGAGACGGACAGGGGGCGGCTACACCTTC | CSVARRTGGGYTF | TRBV29-1 | . | TRBD1 | TRBJ1-2
TGTGCCAGCAGTTTATTCCAGGGGGCGACAGATACGCAGTATTTT | CASSLFQGATDTQYF | TRBV27 | few | TRBD1 | TRBJ2-3
TGTGCCACCTTAAGACAGGGGGCCACCTACGAGCAGTACTTC | CATLRQGATYEQYF | TRBV24-1 | few | TRBD1 | TRBJ2-7
TGTGCCAGCAGGTCCCCGAGGCCTGGAGAGACCCAGTACTTC | CASRSPRPGETQYF | TRBV28 | . | . | TRBJ2-5
TGTGCCAGCGGAAGCACGGCAGGGATCCCAGATACGCAGTATTTT | CASGSTAGIPDTQYF | TRBV6-1 | . | . | TRBJ2-3
TGTGCCACCAGTGATACCCGAGAAGGGGGCGTCGAGCAGTACTTC | CATSDTREGGVEQYF | TRBV24-1 | . | TRBD1 | TRBJ2-7
TGTGCCAGCAGCCAAGGACAGTACTACGAGCAGTACTTC | CASSQGQYYEQYF | TRBV14 | . | . | TRBJ2-7
TGCGCCAGCAGCCAAGCAGGCGGGGGCGATGAGCAGTTCTTC | CASSQAGGGDEQFF | TRBV4-1 | few | . | TRBJ2-1
TGCAGCGTTGATGACAGCCTCCGCACAGATACGCAGTATTTT | CSVDDSLRTDTQYF | TRBV29-1 | few | . | TRBJ2-3
TGTGCCAGCAACCGGGACAGGGTGACAGATACGCAGTATTTT | CASNRDRVTDTQYF | TRBV12-3/TRBV12-4 | few | TRBD1 | TRBJ2-3
TGCAGTGCTAGTTCCGCCGGGGCCAACGTCCTGACTTTC | CSASSAGANVLTF | TRBV20-1 | . | . | TRBJ2-6
TGTGCCAGCAGCTTTGCTAGCGCGTTAAACAATGAGCAGTTCTTC | CASSFASALNNEQFF | TRBV7-2 | . | . | TRBJ2-1
TGTGCCAGCAGGTCCGGGGCAGAGGGGGAGACCCAGTACTTC | CASRSGAEGETQYF | TRBV12-3/TRBV12-4 | few | . | TRBJ2-5
TGCGCCAGCAGCCAAGATCTTGGGACAGGTAGCGGCTACACCTTC | CASSQDLGTGSGYTF | TRBV4-3 | . | TRBD1 | TRBJ1-2
TGTGCCAGCAGTTCTACAGGGGGCACCGGGGAGCTGTTTTTT | CASSSTGGTGELFF | TRBV2 | few | TRBD1 | TRBJ2-2
TGCAGTGCCACGAGACTCCGAGCGGGGCCGAGGGTCACAGATACGCAGTATTTT | CSATRLRAGPRVTDTQYF | TRBV20-1 | . | TRBD2 | TRBJ2-3
TGTGCCAGCAGTTACCAGACAAGGGTCCTGGTCGATCACAATGAGCAGTTCTTC | CASSYQTRVLVDHNEQFF | TRBV6-2/TRBV6-3 | few | . | TRBJ2-1
TGTGCCAGCAGTTTGTTCGGCCATTACAATGAGCAGTTCTTC | CASSLFGHYNEQFF | TRBV12-3/TRBV12-4 | . | . | TRBJ2-1
TGTGCCAGCAGCGATTCTGTCCGACCCCGGGGAACCGGGGAGCTGTTTTTT | CASSDSVRPRGTGELFF | TRBV25-1 | few | . | TRBJ2-2
TGCAGTGCTAGAGATGCATTGGGCAATCAGCCCCAGCATTTT | CSARDALGNQPQHF | TRBV20-1 | few | . | TRBJ1-5
TGTGCCAGCAGCCAAGTACATCGGACAGCCTACGAGCAGTACTTC | CASSQVHRTAYEQYF | TRBV3-1 | few | . | TRBJ2-7
TGTGCCAGCAGCTTAAGATTGGGGTTACAGGAGACCCAGTACTTC | CASSLRLGLQETQYF | TRBV7-9 | few | . | TRBJ2-5
TGTGCCAGTGGCGAAACAGGGATGGGCAATCAGCCCCAGCATTTT | CASGETGMGNQPQHF | TRBV19 | . | . | TRBJ1-5
TGTGCCAGCAGCGTAGGGACGGGAGTAGGTGAGACCCAGTACTTC | CASSVGTGVGETQYF | TRBV9 | . | . | TRBJ2-5